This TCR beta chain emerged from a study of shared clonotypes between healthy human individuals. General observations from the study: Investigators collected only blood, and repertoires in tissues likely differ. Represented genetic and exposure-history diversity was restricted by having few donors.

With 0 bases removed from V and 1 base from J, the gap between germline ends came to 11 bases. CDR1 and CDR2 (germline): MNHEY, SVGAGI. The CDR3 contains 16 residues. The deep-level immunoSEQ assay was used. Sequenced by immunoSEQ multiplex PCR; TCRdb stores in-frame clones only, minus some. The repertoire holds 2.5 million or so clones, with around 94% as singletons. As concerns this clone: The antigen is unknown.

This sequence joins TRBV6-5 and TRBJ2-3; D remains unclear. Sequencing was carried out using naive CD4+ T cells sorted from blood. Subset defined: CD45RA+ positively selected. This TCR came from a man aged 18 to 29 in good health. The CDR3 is CASSYSLGRGTDTQYF. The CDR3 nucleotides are TGTGCCAGCAGTTACTCCCTTGGACGGGGCACAGATACGCAGTATTTT.